The next 31 T cell receptor beta chains were all read from a single sample in a study of OX40 agonist ivuxolimab in advanced cancers. Using immunoSEQ multiplex PCR, the repertoire was profiled, and TCRdb retains in-frame clones only, with some absent. The table lists tens of thousands of clones, 84% of them singletons, with around 0.75% in the top ten. The sequencing used CD4+ or CD8+ T cells sorted from blood, collected in a trial of the OX40 agonist ivuxolimab. Source of these receptors: an adult with an advanced solid tumor such as melanoma, head and neck, liver or kidney cancer.

This chain joins TRBV9 and TRBJ2-1; 11 bases line up with TRBD2. The CDR3 is made up of 16 amino acids. Germline V gene sequence: CDR1 SGDLS, CDR2 YYNGEE. V was clipped by 3 bases and J by 5 bases; unmatched bases: 7. The CDR3 here is CASSGEIAGGHNEQFF. The CDR3, as DNA: TGTGCCAGCAGCGGGGAAATAGCGGGGGGGCACAATGAGCAGTTCTTC.

The chain carries TRBV28 and TRBJ2-1; TRBD2 matches at 14 bases. CDR3 size: 21 residues. The germline gives CDR1 MDHEN, CDR2 SYDVKM. V dropped 1 base and J dropped 8; count of bases not matched to a gene: 19. The DNA of the CDR3 is TGTGCCAGCAGTTTATTCCTACCGGGACTAGCGGGAGACCCACTGTCCTATGAGCAGTTCTTC. Its protein is CASSLFLPGLAGDPLSYEQFF.

This clone occurred a few times. V and J are TRBV10-1 and TRBJ1-5; D is unresolved. V was clipped by 2 bases and J by 0 bases, with 11 bases between them. This CDR3 spans 16 amino acids. CDR1 WNHNN and CDR2 SYGVQD come from the germline V gene (reference sequence). CDR3 loop: CASSEEADYSNQPQHF. CDR3 DNA sequence: TGCGCCAGCAGTGAGGAGGCCGACTATAGCAATCAGCCCCAGCATTTT.

This clone came up once. This chain links TRBV7-2 with TRBJ2-1, with 14 bases that match TRBD2. From germline, CDR1 is SGHTA and CDR2 FQGNSA. V lost 5 bases and J lost 7; bases outside the gene matches: 4. The CDR3 runs 15 residues. CDR3 in DNA: TGTGCCAGCAGCCCGACTAGCGGGGGGGGAAATGAGCAGTTCTTC. Its protein is CASSPTSGGGNEQFF. Using reference TRBV7-2 and TRBJ2-1 for the parts outside the CDR3, the full variable domain is GAGVSQSPSNKVTEKGKDVELRCDPISGHTALYWYRQSLGQGLEFLIYFQGNSAPDKSGLPSDRFSAERTGGSVSTLTIQRTQQEDSAVYLCASSPTSGGGNEQFFGPGTRLTVL.

V is TRBV7-3 and J is TRBJ1-1; D may be TRBD1 (6 bases). The CDR3 spans 14 residues. V dropped 3 bases and J dropped 4 bases, with 12 bases sitting between them. Germline V lookup: CDR1 SGHTA, CDR2 FQGTGA. The DNA for the CDR3 is TGTGCCAGCAGCTTTAGGGGGGCCGGCACTGAAGCTTTCTTT. Residues: CASSFRGAGTEAFF.

This sequence joins TRBV14 and TRBJ2-6; no clear D. Trimming stripped 5 bases from V and 0 bases from J, with 23 bases between. This CDR3 has 20 residues. Germline CDR1 reads SGHDN; CDR2 reads FVKESK. CDR3 amino acids: CASSFLPRRTDYSGANVLTF. The CDR3 nucleotides are TGTGCCAGCAGCTTCCTTCCGAGGCGGACGGATTACTCTGGGGCCAACGTCCTGACTTTC.

J is TRBJ1-6 and V is TRBV25-1, with 7 bases lining up with TRBD1. CDR1 is MGHDK, CDR2 SYGVNS, per germline. The trim removed 7 bases at V and 7 bases at J, leaving 13 bases unmatched. This CDR3 comprises 16 residues. CDR3 sequence reads: CASTLGGWGQNSPLHF. CDR3 bases: TGTGCCAGCACTCTAGGGGGCTGGGGGCAGAATTCACCCCTCCACTTT.

The V and J genes are TRBV19 and TRBJ2-7; TRBD2 matches 9 bases. The CDR3 runs 17 residues. CDR1 is LNHDA, CDR2 SQIVND, per germline (reference sequence). V gave up 4 bases and J gave up 0 bases; unmatched junction bases: 10. The CDR3 reads CASSKGTSSLYSYEQYF. The DNA for the CDR3 is TGTGCCAGTAGTAAAGGGACTAGCTCTCTCTACTCCTACGAGCAGTACTTC.

This chain links TRBV5-1 with TRBJ2-7; D unclear. V lost 2 bases, J lost 0 bases, and 9 bases lay in between. The CDR3 has 14 amino acids. The germline gives CDR1 SGHRS, CDR2 YFSETQ. CDR3 in DNA: TGCGCCAGCAGCTTTACCAGACCCTCCTACGAGCAGTACTTC. This gives the protein CASSFTRPSYEQYF.

The J gene is TRBJ2-2, the V gene TRBV18, with D possibly TRBD1 on 6 matching bases. The germline gives CDR1 KGHSH, CDR2 LQKENI. Trimming left V 0 bases short and J 13 bases short, with 21 bases between. This CDR3 is built from 16 residues. Here the CDR3 DNA reads TGTGCCAGCTCACCACCGCAGGACCACCTACAGGGTCGGCTGTTTTTT. Translated, it gives CASSPPQDHLQGRLFF.

This sequence joins TRBV28 and TRBJ2-2; 14 nucleotides align to TRBD2. V was pared by 5 bases and J by 0 bases, with 14 bases of the junction left unmatched. Germline CDR1 MDHEN, CDR2 SYDVKM. This CDR3 spans 21 amino acids. This CDR3 is CASSHTQGLAGAHSNTGELFF. The CDR3 DNA reads as TGTGCCAGCAGTCATACCCAGGGACTAGCGGGGGCCCATTCGAACACCGGGGAGCTGTTTTTT.

The chain's CDR3 is CAISAVRGGNTGELFF. CDR3 coding DNA: TGTGCCATCAGTGCCGTGAGGGGCGGAAACACCGGGGAGCTGTTTTTT. This chain uses TRBV10-3 with TRBJ2-2; D might be TRBD1 or TRBD2, each matching 5 bases. The length of the CDR3 is 16 residues. V was shortened by 4 bases and J by 2 bases, with 14 bases between the two germline ends. CDR1 and CDR2 from the germline V gene are ENHRY and SYGVKD.

In DNA form, the CDR3 reads TGTGCCAGCAGCTTTTCGGGTTTCGGCAGGGGGCGGGAGACCCAGTACTTC. Encoded protein: CASSFSGFGRGRETQYF. This sequence joins TRBV7-2 and TRBJ2-5; TRBD1 aligns across 8 bases. Trimming took 3 bases from V and 5 from J; bases not matched to a gene: 14. Per the germline V gene, CDR1 is SGHTA and CDR2 is FQGNSA. The CDR3 extends over 17 amino acids.

J is TRBJ2-6 and V is TRBV5-6; D might be TRBD1 (5 bases). CDR3 size: 15 residues. Between the trimmed V and J ends, which lost 4 bases and 4 bases, there was a span of 12 bases. Germline lookup yields CDR1 SGHDT and CDR2 YYEEEE. The CDR3 reads CASSRRGTGANVLTF. Written as DNA, the CDR3 is TGTGCCAGCAGCCGTAGGGGAACAGGGGCCAACGTCCTGACTTTC.

This rearrangement joins TRBV29-1 to TRBJ2-1; the D gene is possibly TRBD1 (6 bases). Germline-derived CDR1 and CDR2 are SQVTM and ANQGSEA. V lost 8 bases and J lost 7, with 18 bases in between. The CDR3 is 13 residues long. The CDR3 reads CSSGGHSGNEQFF. As DNA, the CDR3 is TGCAGCTCTGGGGGCCATTCGGGGAATGAGCAGTTCTTC.

A single count supports this clone. The chain employs TRBV5-1 and TRBJ2-5; 7 bases fit TRBD1. With V trimmed by 5 bases and J by 5 bases, 12 bases remained unmatched. CDR3 length: 15 amino acids. Looked up from germline, CDR1 is SGHRS and CDR2 is YFSETQ. This CDR3 is CASSQEGARRETQYF. The CDR3 DNA reads TGCGCCAGCAGTCAAGAGGGGGCCCGCCGGGAGACCCAGTACTTC.

V and J are TRBV18 and TRBJ1-3; D ambiguous. This CDR3 comprises 14 residues. Germline V lookup: CDR1 KGHSH, CDR2 LQKENI. V shed 3 bases and J shed 1 base, with 7 bases lying between them. CDR3 sequence: CASSPEVSGNTIYF. In nucleotides, the CDR3 is TGTGCCAGCTCACCGGAGGTGTCTGGAAACACCATATATTTT.

The chain carries TRBV6-5 and TRBJ2-7; TRBD1 aligns across 12 bases. This CDR3 region has 15 residues. Germline lookup yields CDR1 MNHEY and CDR2 SVGAGI. Germline trimming cut 2 bases from V and 4 bases from J; bases unmatched to any gene: 3. This chain's CDR3 is CASSYGGQGAYEQYF. The DNA of the CDR3 is TGTGCCAGCAGTTACGGGGGACAGGGGGCTTACGAGCAGTACTTC.

The chain employs TRBV11-3 and TRBJ1-1; D is unresolved. Between the trimmed V and J ends, which lost 3 bases and 8 bases, there was a span of 7 bases. The CDR3 covers 11 residues. Per germline, CDR1 SGHNT and CDR2 YENEEA. This chain's CDR3 is CASSLNGEAFF. CDR3 nucleotide sequence: TGTGCCAGCAGCTTGAATGGGGAAGCTTTCTTT.

The sample holds a few counts of this clone. The CDR3 nucleotides read TGTGCCTGGAGCCCAGGTGGGGGCCAGCCCCAGCATTTT. Protein product: CAWSPGGGQPQHF. This chain joins TRBV30 and TRBJ1-5; tentative D call: TRBD1 (6 bases). CDR1 and CDR2 (germline): GTSNPN, SVGIG (reference sequence). The V end was cut by 3 bases, the J end by 7 bases, with 13 bases between. The CDR3 has 13 residues.

The rearrangement links TRBV14 to TRBJ2-7; the D is unclear. V was clipped by 0 bases and J by 6 bases, with 6 bases between them. The CDR3 extends over 12 amino acids. Germline CDR1 is SGHDN and CDR2 is FVKESK. The CDR3 sequence: CASSQERGEQYF. The CDR3, as DNA: TGTGCCAGCAGCCAAGAACGTGGCGAGCAGTACTTC.

The rearrangement uses TRBV21-1 and TRBJ2-7; TRBD2 is the table's D call and was not checked against the DNA. TRBV21-1 constitutes a pseudogene. This CDR3 spans 14 amino acids. This CDR3 reads CASTGPGLYYEQYF. The CDR3 nucleotides are TGTGCCAGCACCGGGCCGGGGTTGTACTACGAGCAGTACTTC.

This rearrangement joins TRBV27 to TRBJ1-5, with D possibly being TRBD1 (5 bases). This CDR3 has 14 amino acids. CDR1 is MNHEY, CDR2 SMNVEV, per germline (reference sequence). Trimming left V 0 bases short and J 7 bases short, with 10 bases between. In DNA, the CDR3 is TGTGCCAGCAGTTTATCCAGGGTGGGACAGCCCCAGCATTTT. Translation: CASSLSRVGQPQHF.

V usage is TRBV6-6 and J usage is TRBJ2-5; TRBD1 agrees at 12 bases. The length of the CDR3 is 16 residues. In germline, CDR1 is MNHNY, CDR2 SVGAGI (reference sequence). Germline trimming cut 1 base from V and 4 bases from J; bases unmatched to any gene: 4. CDR3 residues: CASSYLRDRGRETQYF. In DNA, the CDR3 is TGTGCCAGCAGTTACTTACGGGACAGGGGGCGAGAGACCCAGTACTTC.

The table lists this clone with a few counts. V usage is TRBV30 and J usage is TRBJ1-2; a weak D match, TRBD1 (6 bases). Germline-derived CDR1 and CDR2 are GTSNPN and SVGIG (reference sequence). This CDR3 comprises 13 residues. Trimming took off 3 bases at V and 4 bases at J, with 12 bases between the two ends. DNA of the CDR3: TGTGCCTGGAGAGGTTGGACAGCCTATGGCTACACCTTC. This codes for CAWRGWTAYGYTF. Complete variable domain (other parts from reference TRBV30 and TRBJ1-2): SQTIHQWPATLVQPVGSPLSLECTVEGTSNPNLYWYRQAAGRGLQLLFYSVGIGQISSEVPQNLSASRPQDRQFILSSKKLLLSDSGFYLCAWRGWTAYGYTFGSGTRLTVV.

This sequence joins TRBV5-1 and TRBJ1-6; 7 bases are a match to TRBD1. V shed 3 bases and J 8 bases; nucleotides not matched to a gene: 5. Germline values: CDR1 SGHRS, CDR2 YFSETQ. CDR3 length: 14 amino acids. In nucleotides, the CDR3 is TGCGCCAGCAGCTGGGGGACAGAAGATTCACCCCTCCACTTT. Protein product: CASSWGTEDSPLHF.

The CDR3 sequence is CASSELTSGGPRVDTQYF. The DNA for the CDR3 is TGTGCCAGCAGTGAGCTGACTAGCGGGGGACCCAGGGTAGATACGCAGTATTTT. The chain carries TRBV6-1 and TRBJ2-3; 12 positions agree with TRBD2. The CDR3 contains 18 residues. The germline gives CDR1 MNHNS, CDR2 SASEGT. V lost 3 bases to trimming and J lost 5 bases; unmatched junction nucleotides: 12.

The chain uses TRBV28 and TRBJ2-7, with D possibly being TRBD1 (5 bases). The V gene's germline CDR1 is MDHEN and CDR2 SYDVKM. The CDR3 has 15 residues. The V and J ends lost 5 bases and 5 bases respectively, with 19 bases between them. This chain's CDR3 is CASSQPWQGIHEQYF. The CDR3 coding sequence is TGTGCCAGCAGTCAGCCGTGGCAGGGTATCCACGAGCAGTACTTC.

The chain joins TRBV7-2 to TRBJ2-1; 7 positions match TRBD2. Trimming at V came to 2 bases and at J to 4 bases, leaving 5 bases not matched to a gene. Germline CDR1 and CDR2: SGHTA and FQGNSA. The CDR3 covers 15 residues. The CDR3: CASSLNSGPYNEQFF. The CDR3 DNA reads TGTGCCAGCAGCTTAAATAGCGGGCCTTACAATGAGCAGTTCTTC.

The chain couples TRBV19 to TRBJ2-7, with TRBD2 identical over 9 bases. J lost 1 base, V lost 5 bases, and 3 bases had no gene match. In germline, CDR1 is LNHDA, CDR2 SQIVND (reference sequence). This CDR3 is 14 amino acids long. The CDR3 DNA follows: TGTGCCAGTAGTCTAGCGGGGAATTCCTACGAGCAGTACTTC. It translates to CASSLAGNSYEQYF.

The genes are TRBV6-6 and TRBJ1-1, with unresolved D. There are 13 residues in the CDR3. The V gene's germline CDR1 is MNHNY and CDR2 SVGAGI (reference sequence). Trimming took off 0 bases at V and 3 bases at J, with 5 bases between the two ends. CDR3: CASSYSWDTEAFF. CDR3 bases: TGTGCCAGCAGTTACTCGTGGGACACTGAAGCTTTCTTT.